This TCR beta chain was observed in a study of cytomegalovirus exposure and HLA in healthy donors. Study-level points and caveats: The likely origin of a cluster of highly shared sequence variants was a sequencing artifact. Researchers counted around 170 TCR beta chains as cytomegalovirus-associated. Most TCR beta V segments were productive about 90% or about 30% of the time in an earlier analysis.

A multiplex PCR was run with 60 Vbeta primers and 13 Jbeta primers. Authors' analysis steps: Roughly 80 million unique TCR beta chains, 10 million to 14 million shared, were counted in a later analysis. Generated by immunoSEQ multiplex PCR, the TCRdb table keeps only in-frame clones and is missing some. V and J calls and clone size are those listed in that table; D and trimming were worked out from the DNA. The table has about 140,000 clones, about 80% seen once; the top ten hold about 3.8%. Points on this clone: Its antigen is as yet unknown.

The clonotype comes from a man aged 40-50 years in good health and CMV-seropositive. The sequencing input was PBMCs.

DNA of the CDR3: TGTGCCAGTAGTTCTCAAGGACTGGCATTCGATTATGGCTACACCTTC. As protein: CASSSQGLAFDYGYTF. This chain uses TRBV19 with TRBJ1-2; D is unclear. The CDR3 runs 16 residues. Germline V gene lookup returns CDR1 LNHDA and CDR2 SQIVND (reference sequence). V dropped 5 bases and J dropped 5 bases, with 21 bases sitting between them.